The clone carrying this T cell receptor (beta chain) was counted only a few times. Antigen unknown. Germline values: CDR1 SGHNT, CDR2 YYREEE (reference sequence). Deletions cut 2 bases from V and 2 bases from J, with 4 bases between. The CDR3 has 12 amino acids. This sample is drawn from a study of human T cells and chemical hapten exposure. Study information: Small differences in pooled library volume mainly drove the variation in TCR yields per sample.

Library construction involved attaching unique molecular identifiers to individual cDNA molecules, which allowed quantitative, reproducible TCR counting. TCRdb recomputed calls from the RACE reads with MiXCR, one row per CDR3 protein. There are about 82,000 distinct CDR3 sequences in the sample; roughly a tenth occur only once, and 4% to 5.5% lies in the top ten. The time point here: patch test 1, 2 weeks after DPC sensitization. The sample's treatment: therapeutic diphenylcyclopropenone sensitization with weekly scalp DPC. Regarding the study as a whole: Healthy people's immune response may differ from that of the donors, who had alopecia.

The sequence was obtained from a woman aged 45-65 years with alopecia areata. Some clones in this sample may be carry-over from other donors' samples. The sample consisted of whole blood, taken in connection with sensitization to the hapten diphenylcyclopropenone (DPC). The V call is TRBV5-4, the J call TRBJ1-1; D unresolved. The DNA for the CDR3 is TGTGCCAGCAGCTTACAAAACACTGAAGCTTTCTTT. It translates to CASSLQNTEAFF.